This T cell receptor (beta chain) originates from a study of CD8+ T cells in alopecia areata. About the study: Tofacitinib ran 6 to 18 months, followed by 6 months off drug.

Treatment denoted: oral pan-JAK inhibitor, 5-10 mg twice daily. Sequencing used cDNA as its template, made by extracting RNA and reverse transcribing it. Method: immunoSEQ multiplex PCR; TCRdb's copy keeps in-frame clones and lacks some. This sample has roughly 40,000 clones, with roughly 65% found just once. Germline-derived CDR1 and CDR2 are SQVTM and ANQGSEA. Trimming removed 1 base at V and 6 bases at J, with 9 bases between. The CDR3 is made up of 13 amino acids. Material: CD8+ T cells sorted from blood, obtained at week 4, from a patient treated with tofacitinib. This receptor was identified in a human donor with alopecia areata. This chain joins TRBV29-1 and TRBJ1-4; possibly TRBD1 for D (5 bases). CDR3 DNA sequence: TGCAGCGTTGAAGGGGGGGATGATGAAAAACTGTTTTTT. This encodes CSVEGGDDEKLFF.